The clone carrying this T cell receptor beta chain was detected many times. The source of the sample is a study of spatial heterogeneity in lung cancer. Noted time point: sample taken at primary tumor resection. TCRs were sequenced from unsorted whole RNA of tumor, nontumor lung or PBMC. TCRdb re-derived calls from the 5' RACE reads in MiXCR, one entry per CDR3 protein. The data hold about 2,500 distinct CDR3 sequences, with 13% observed a single time. This sample comprised PBMCs, obtained at surgery. The sequence came from a male donor with early-stage non-small cell lung cancer.

Written as DNA, the CDR3 is TGCGCCAGCAGCTTGGAAAGGGCTAATGAAAAACTGTTTTTT. As protein: CASSLERANEKLFF. The genes are TRBV5-1 and TRBJ1-4; D call uncertain. The CDR3 totals 14 residues. Looked up from germline, CDR1 is SGHRS and CDR2 is YFSETQ. V lost 0 bases, J lost 3 bases, and 6 bases lay in between.